This T cell receptor (beta chain) derives from a study of cytomegalovirus exposure and HLA in healthy donors. Germline V CDR1 and CDR2: SNHLY, FYNNEI. The CDR3 spans 14 residues. V lost 5 bases, J lost 1 base, and 11 bases lay in between. The PCR made use of 60 Vbeta and 13 Jbeta primers. The table came from immunoSEQ multiplex PCR; TCRdb's copy has only in-frame clones and leaves some out. The sample records over 150,000 clones, over 65% being singletons. The sample consisted of PBMCs. The rearrangement links TRBV2 to TRBJ1-1; D not resolved. This TCR came from a woman between 35 and 50 years old in good health and CMV-seropositive. The CDR3 protein is CASSKNFPNTEAFF. The CDR3 DNA sequence: TGTGCCAGCAGTAAAAACTTCCCGAACACTGAAGCTTTCTTT.